The present T cell receptor (beta chain) was sequenced within a study of blood T cell repertoires in COVID-19. Study at large: T cells, B-cell-depleted T cells, or PBMCs provided the cDNA or gDNA that served as material.

V was shortened by 4 bases and J by 9 bases, with 10 bases between the two germline ends. CDR1 is SEHNR and CDR2 is FQNEAQ in the germline V gene (reference sequence). The CDR3 runs to 11 residues. Per the study methods: How many nucleated cells were present was estimated from reference gene primer amplification. The data were produced by immunoSEQ multiplex PCR, yet TCRdb's version contains in-frame clones alone and is incomplete. That table gives V, J and clone size, and the DNA gave D and trimming. Seen here are 150,000 to 200,000 clones, around nine tenths observed once, and the top ten hold over 3.5%.

V is TRBV7-9 and J is TRBJ2-7; D is possibly TRBD1 (6 bases). The sample comprised peripheral blood. The sequence came from a young man with active or convalescent COVID-19. CDR3 sequence: CASSWGPGQYF. The CDR3 DNA sequence: TGTGCCAGCAGCTGGGGGCCAGGGCAGTACTTC.